This T cell receptor (beta chain) was sequenced for a study of graft-versus-host responses after intestinal transplantation. Study in general: Those transplanted obtained multivisceral, liver-intestinal, or isolated intestinal grafts. All of the recipients had induction that used anti-thymocyte globulin, then tacrolimus and steroids for three to four years.

Turning to this clone: Its matching antigen is unknown.

Clones were read by immunoSEQ multiplex PCR, and TCRdb kept only the in-frame ones, dropping some. The repertoire holds some 110,000 clones, with roughly 84% as singletons. Study-wide points: Researchers found GvH clones in recipient marrow, and some showed up first in ileum or blood. Graft-donor T cell macrochimerism in patients accompanied high graft-versus-host to host-versus-graft clonal ratios in allografts.

Looked up from germline, CDR1 is GTSNPN and CDR2 is SVGIG (reference sequence). The CDR3 contains 13 residues. The trim removed 3 bases at V and 8 bases at J, leaving 3 bases unmatched. The rearrangement joins TRBV30 to TRBJ1-4; 10 nucleotides align to TRBD1. The source material was unstimulated CD4+ T cells sorted from spleen or lymph node cells, sampled before intestinal transplant. The sequence came from a human donor who received an intestinal transplant. This chain's CDR3 is CAWSRDRGEKLFF. DNA of the CDR3: TGTGCCTGGAGCCGGGACAGGGGAGAAAAACTGTTTTTT.